These T cell receptor beta chains were read from a single sample in a study of T-cell reconstitution after alpha-beta-depleted transplantation in children. TCRdb re-derived calls from the PCR reads in MiXCR, one entry per CDR3 protein. This sample carries hundreds of thousands of distinct CDR3 sequences, about 11% of them seen once, and the ten largest clones take less than 5%. The specimen was PBMCs from the stem cell graft donor, collected from the stem cell graft. Receptors originate from a human donor who donated a stem cell graft to a child with acute myeloid leukemia. Both conserved end residues are part of each CDR3. The D gene is left open where the match is weak. Rows give clone size only sometimes, using once, few, many, or a class for an expanded clone.

TRBJ2-4,NA,15,TRBD1,TRBV18,TGTGCCAGCTCACCACAGACAGGGATCACGAACATTCAGTACTTC,CASSPQTGITNIQYF
TRBJ2-3,many,15,TRBD1,TRBV2,TGTGCCAGCAGTCAGCCGGGACAGGCCACAGATACGCAGTATTTT,CASSQPGQATDTQYF
TRBJ2-2,NA,15,NA,TRBV3-1,TGTGCCAGCACAGTAACAGGGACGAACACCGGGGAGCTGTTTTTT,CASTVTGTNTGELFF
TRBJ2-1,NA,14,NA,TRBV18,TGTGCCAGCTCACCCCTAATGGACAGTGGTGAGCAGTTCTTC,CASSPLMDSGEQFF
TRBJ2-1,many,19,TRBD1,TRBV7-2,TGTGCCAGCAGCTTAGCTCCGGACAGGGGCGAAAGCTCCTACAATGAGCAGTTCTTC,CASSLAPDRGESSYNEQFF
TRBJ1-5,many,13,NA,TRBV18,TGTGCCAGCTCACCACAGGGCAATCAGCCCCAGCATTTT,CASSPQGNQPQHF
TRBJ1-2,NA,16,NA,TRBV20-1,TGCAGTGCGCATCCGGGCCCAGGTGTCCTTAACTATGGCTACACCTTC,CSAHPGPGVLNYGYTF
TRBJ1-5,many,15,TRBD1,TRBV28,TGTGCCAGCAGCGGAAATCACAGGGGTTGGCAGCCCCAGCATTTT,CASSGNHRGWQPQHF
TRBJ2-5,many,16,TRBD1,TRBV20-1,TGCAGTGCTCCCAAGTCCCGGGACAGGGTGGGGGAGACCCAGTACTTC,CSAPKSRDRVGETQYF
TRBJ2-7,NA,16,TRBD2,TRBV28,TGTGCCAGCAGTCGGGGGGGGGTATTGCATTCCTACGAGCAGTACTTC,CASSRGGVLHSYEQYF
TRBJ1-1,few,13,TRBD1,TRBV20-1,TGCAGTGCTAAGTCTGGGACAGGGGCCCGAGGTTTCTTT,CSAKSGTGARGFF
TRBJ2-3,few,14,NA,TRBV29-1,TGCAGCCAAAGCAGGGGACCAAGCACAGATACGCAGTATTTT,CSQSRGPSTDTQYF
TRBJ1-1,many,15,TRBD1,TRBV28,TGTGCCAGCAGGAGGGACAGCCAGGCGTTCACTGAAGCTTTCTTT,CASRRDSQAFTEAFF
TRBJ2-2,few,21,TRBD2,TRBV19,TGTGCCAGTACCGCTCTTCCGGGACTAGCGGGAGGCATAACGAACACCGGGGAGCTGTTTTTT,CASTALPGLAGGITNTGELFF
TRBJ2-7,few,15,TRBD1,TRBV29-1,TGCAGCGTGGAAACGGGACAGGGGTCCTCCTACGAGCAGTACTTC,CSVETGQGSSYEQYF
TRBJ2-5,many,16,TRBD2,TRBV3-1,TGTGCCAGCAGCCAAGAGGGCGGGAGCTGGGAGGAGACCCAGTACTTC,CASSQEGGSWEETQYF
TRBJ2-7,many,12,NA,TRBV6-1,TGTGCCAGCAGTGAAATAGCGGTCGAGCAGTACTTC,CASSEIAVEQYF
TRBJ1-1,NA,16,NA,TRBV10-3,TGTGCCATCAGTAAGGACACCTCAATAACGAACACTGAAGCTTTCTTT,CAISKDTSITNTEAFF
TRBJ1-1,many,15,TRBD1,TRBV12-3/TRBV12-4,TGTGCCAGCAGAGTAGGGACAGGGGGCGTCACTGAAGCTTTCTTT,CASRVGTGGVTEAFF
TRBJ2-1,NA,11,NA,TRBV6-5,TGTGCCAGCAGTTCACATGATGAGCAGTTCTTC,CASSSHDEQFF
TRBJ2-1,few,18,TRBD2,TRBV7-6,TGTGCCAGCAGCTTAGCAAGCGCGGGAGGGAGCTCCTACAATGAGCAGTTCTTC,CASSLASAGGSSYNEQFF
TRBJ2-5,many,14,NA,TRBV7-2,TGTGCCAGCAGCAATAAGGAACGGCAAGAGACCCAGTACTTC,CASSNKERQETQYF
TRBJ2-5,NA,17,TRBD2,TRBV24-1,TGTGCCACCAGTGACCCTGGGACTAGCGGAAACGGAGAGACCCAGTACTTC,CATSDPGTSGNGETQYF
TRBJ2-1,few,12,NA,TRBV5-6,TGTGCCAGCAGCTTGGCTGCCCATGAGCAGTTCTTC,CASSLAAHEQFF
TRBJ2-7,few,18,TRBD1,TRBV6-2/TRBV6-3,TGTGCCAGCGGCCGACAGGGGGCTTACGGCGGGACAACCTACGAGCAGTACTTC,CASGRQGAYGGTTYEQYF
TRBJ2-7,NA,14,TRBD1,TRBV9,TGTGCCAGCAGCGTTGGGGACAGCTCCTACGAGCAGTACTTC,CASSVGDSSYEQYF
TRBJ2-1,NA,15,NA,TRBV29-1,TGCAGCGTTGAAGGGACATTTGTGGGGGACAATGAGCAGTTCTTC,CSVEGTFVGDNEQFF
TRBJ2-5,many,16,TRBD2,TRBV14,TGTGCCAGCAGCCAAAGACTAGCGGGAGGTCAAGAGACCCAGTACTTC,CASSQRLAGGQETQYF
TRBJ1-1,NA,14,NA,TRBV7-9,TGTGCCAGCAGCTTAAGTTCTGCGGGCAGTGAAGCTTTCTTT,CASSLSSAGSEAFF
TRBJ2-7,NA,15,TRBD1,TRBV10-3,TGTGCCATCAGTGATCGGGGACAGGGGGCCTACGAGCAGTACTTC,CAISDRGQGAYEQYF
TRBJ2-3,few,16,NA,TRBV29-1,TGCAGCCTCAGGGGGACGGCGGGAAGTGGCCCAGATACGCAGTATTTT,CSLRGTAGSGPDTQYF
TRBJ2-1,many,16,NA,TRBV3-1,TGTGCCAGCAGCCTTTACAGGGAGGGGATTTACAATGAGCAGTTCTTC,CASSLYREGIYNEQFF
TRBJ2-1,few,14,TRBD1,TRBV6-2/TRBV6-3,TGTGCCAGCAGACAACAGGGGGCGCGGAATGAGCAGTTCTTC,CASRQQGARNEQFF
TRBJ2-3,NA,14,TRBD1,TRBV20-1,TGCAGTGCCCAGGGACAGGGGGTGGCAGATACGCAGTATTTT,CSAQGQGVADTQYF
TRBJ1-4,once,15,NA,TRBV20-1,TGCAGTGCTTCCGTCCCCCAAGAAGCTAATGAAAAACTGTTTTTT,CSASVPQEANEKLFF
TRBJ2-1,few,11,NA,TRBV28,TGTGCCAGCAGTTTGAGGCGTGAGCAGTTCTTC,CASSLRREQFF
TRBJ2-1,NA,13,NA,TRBV7-2,TGTGCCAGCAGCATTAGCTCCTACAATGAGCAGTTCTTC,CASSISSYNEQFF
TRBJ2-7,few,14,TRBD2,TRBV20-1,TGCAGTGCTAGTCTAGCGGGGGCCTCCTACGAGCAGTACTTC,CSASLAGASYEQYF
TRBJ1-3,many,12,NA,TRBV27,TGTGCCAGCAGTTTACCTGGAAACACCATATATTTT,CASSLPGNTIYF
TRBJ2-1,NA,18,TRBD2,TRBV3-1,TGTGCCAGCAGCCAAGAAGTCGGGGGACTAGCGGGTGACAATGAGCAGTTCTTC,CASSQEVGGLAGDNEQFF
TRBJ2-5,NA,17,TRBD2,TRBV6-2/TRBV6-3,TGTGCCAGCAGTCCCTCGGTCGGGAGGCACTACCAAGAGACCCAGTACTTC,CASSPSVGRHYQETQYF
TRBJ2-1,few,16,TRBD2,TRBV24-1,TGTGCCACCAGTGATTGGACTAGCGGGAAAAGGGGTGAGCAGTTCTTC,CATSDWTSGKRGEQFF
TRBJ1-2,NA,16,TRBD1,TRBV29-1,TGCAGCGTTGATGCCCGGGACAGGGATGCTAACTATGGCTACACCTTC,CSVDARDRDANYGYTF
TRBJ2-1,few,16,TRBD2,TRBV11-2,TGTGCCAGCCAAGCTTATCGACTAGCGGGAGGGAGTGAGCAGTTCTTC,CASQAYRLAGGSEQFF
TRBJ2-1,NA,15,NA,TRBV6-2/TRBV6-3,TGTGCCAGCAGCAAGGACGGGTATACCTACAATGAGCAGTTCTTC,CASSKDGYTYNEQFF
TRBJ2-2,NA,14,NA,TRBV7-8,TGTGCCAGCAGCTTTGCAACTCCCCACGGGGAGCTGTTTTTT,CASSFATPHGELFF
TRBJ1-3,few,13,NA,TRBV12-3/TRBV12-4,TGTGCCAGCAGCGCCTCCGTGGGAAACACCATATATTTT,CASSASVGNTIYF
TRBJ2-6,many,13,NA,TRBV12-5,TGTGCTAGTGGTTTGGCTGGGGCCAACGTCCTGACTTTC,CASGLAGANVLTF
TRBJ2-1,NA,14,TRBD2,TRBV29-1,TGCAGCGTCCCGTGGCGGGGGACTTACAATGAGCAGTTCTTC,CSVPWRGTYNEQFF
TRBJ2-1,many,14,NA,TRBV9,TGTGCCAGCAGCGTCTCCGCTAATCCAAGCGAGCAGTTCTTC,CASSVSANPSEQFF
TRBJ1-4,few,15,NA,TRBV6-2/TRBV6-3,TGTGCCAGCAGTCGTCCGGCCATGGTTAATGAAAAACTGTTTTTT,CASSRPAMVNEKLFF
TRBJ2-7,many,14,NA,TRBV28,TGTGCCAGCATTCCGGGGCGAAGCTCCTACGAGCAGTACTTC,CASIPGRSSYEQYF
TRBJ2-1,many,15,TRBD2,TRBV5-1,TGCGCCAGCAGCTTGGGAGTAGCGGGAGGAAATGAGCAGTTCTTC,CASSLGVAGGNEQFF
TRBJ2-1,few,15,TRBD2,TRBV7-2,TGTGCCAGCAGTGTACCCACTAGCGGGAGCAATGAGCAGTTCTTC,CASSVPTSGSNEQFF
TRBJ2-3,many,15,NA,TRBV7-2,TGTGCCAGCAGCTTAGGGTGGAACCCCACAGATACGCAGTATTTT,CASSLGWNPTDTQYF
TRBJ2-5,few,15,NA,TRBV5-5,TGTGCCAGCAGCTTGGCCGACGGCAGGGAAAAGACCCAGTACTTC,CASSLADGREKTQYF
TRBJ1-1,many,13,NA,TRBV6-6,TGTGCCAGCAGTCAGGGAGGGGGTCCTGAAGCTTTCTTT,CASSQGGGPEAFF